A single sample is the source of the 20 T cell receptor beta chains below, sequenced in a study of blood T cell repertoires in COVID-19 (dated by TCRdb to about 2020). Library generation was performed with the immunoSEQ multiplex PCR assay. This is the immuneACCESS table as TCRdb keeps it, with only in-frame sequences that have V and J called. A part of the clones is gone; compared with another copy, unresolved V genes explain less than half, and the rest is unexplained. The table for this sample lists about 150,000 clones; 65% to 90% of them were counted only once. The ten largest clones represent roughly 3% of the sample. Sample: peripheral blood. Receptors originate from a man aged 65 to 79 with acute or convalescent COVID-19.

The rearrangement uses TRBV4-3 and TRBJ2-3; no clear D gene. This CDR3 comprises 13 residues. V gave up 0 bases and J gave up 3 bases, with 4 bases separating them. Per germline, CDR1 LGHNA and CDR2 YSLEER. The CDR3 DNA is TGCGCCAGCAGCCAAGAACAGACAGATACGCAGTATTTT. Translating gives CASSQEQTDTQYF.

The rearrangement uses TRBV28 and TRBJ2-7, with 11 positions matching TRBD2. There are 15 residues in the CDR3. The junction had 5 bases not matched to a gene; V was cut back by 5 bases and J by 2 bases. Germline V CDR1 and CDR2: MDHEN, SYDVKM. The CDR3 loop is CASSVTSGATYEQYF. In DNA, the CDR3 is TGTGCCAGCAGTGTGACTAGCGGGGCTACCTACGAGCAGTACTTC.

This clone was recorded many times. This chain uses TRBV5-1 with TRBJ2-5, with D perhaps TRBD1 (5 bases). This CDR3 has 15 amino acids. The ends were cut back, 0 bases at V and 3 bases at J, with 12 bases in the middle. From germline, CDR1 is SGHRS and CDR2 YFSETQ. CDR3: CASSLDPGREETQYF. DNA of the CDR3: TGCGCCAGCAGCTTGGACCCCGGCAGGGAAGAGACCCAGTACTTC.

The rearrangement uses TRBV19 and TRBJ1-2; weak D call: TRBD1 (6 bases). CDR3 length: 12 amino acids. The germline V and J ends were trimmed by 5 bases and 8 bases, with 12 bases remaining between them. The germline CDR1 and CDR2 sequences are LNHDA and SQIVND (reference sequence). The CDR3 loop reads CASSLQGAGYTF. The DNA of the CDR3 is TGTGCCAGTAGTCTACAGGGAGCCGGCTACACCTTC.

This sequence joins TRBV24-1 and TRBJ2-2; tentative D call: TRBD1 (6 bases). CDR1 is KGHDR and CDR2 is SFDVKD in the germline V gene. V was trimmed by 6 bases and J by 3 bases, leaving 10 bases between them. The CDR3 consists of 14 residues. CDR3 in DNA: TGTGCCACCAGTTTGACAGGAGACACCGGGGAGCTGTTTTTT. Its translation is CATSLTGDTGELFF.

This clone showed up just once. This chain joins TRBV7-2 and TRBJ2-5; 15 bases match TRBD2. Germline V lookup: CDR1 SGHTA, CDR2 FQGNSA. The CDR3 runs to 17 residues. Trimming at V came to 5 bases and at J to 5 bases, leaving 9 bases not matched to a gene. CDR3 DNA: TGTGCCAGCAGCCCTCGGACTAGCGGGGGGGGCCGGGAGACCCAGTACTTC. It translates to CASSPRTSGGGRETQYF.

The genes are TRBV6-5 and TRBJ1-3; D possibly corresponds to TRBD1 (6 bases). Trimming pared 5 bases from V and 3 bases from J, leaving 8 bases between. The CDR3 extends over 13 amino acids. Germline-derived CDR1 and CDR2 are MNHEY and SVGAGI. This CDR3 reads CASSLDSGNTIYF. The CDR3 region has the DNA TGTGCCAGCAGTCTGGACAGTGGAAACACCATATATTTT.

The chain uses TRBV6-5 and TRBJ2-1; weak D call: TRBD2 (5 bases). The CDR3 spans 13 residues. Per germline, CDR1 MNHEY and CDR2 SVGAGI. Trimming pared 4 bases from V and 7 bases from J, leaving 11 bases between. The CDR3 DNA reads TGTGCCAGCAGTTCCTGGACTTGGAATGAGCAGTTCTTC. Amino acids: CASSSWTWNEQFF.

The V gene is TRBV2, the J gene TRBJ2-2, with D tentatively TRBD1 (5 bases). The V gene's germline CDR1 is SNHLY and CDR2 FYNNEI. This CDR3 spans 14 amino acids. Trimming shortened V by 6 bases and J by 3 bases, and 11 bases separated the two germline ends. CDR3 bases: TGTGCCAGCAGGAAAGACAGCTACACCGGGGAGCTGTTTTTT. Its translation is CASRKDSYTGELFF.

This rearrangement joins TRBV19 to TRBJ2-6; the D gene is possibly TRBD1 (5 bases). V dropped 3 bases and J dropped 4 bases, with 13 bases sitting between them. CDR3 length: 16 amino acids. Per the germline V gene, CDR1 is LNHDA and CDR2 is SQIVND (reference sequence). As DNA, the CDR3 is TGTGCCAGTAGTATCCCAGGGCCAATCGGGGCCAACGTCCTGACTTTC. Amino acid sequence: CASSIPGPIGANVLTF.

The chain employs TRBV9 and TRBJ2-7; possibly TRBD1 for D (6 bases). The V gene lost 0 bases and the J gene lost 2 bases, with 9 bases spanning the gap. CDR3 length equals 14 residues. Germline V lookup: CDR1 SGDLS, CDR2 YYNGEE. The chain's CDR3 is CASSVGWTAYEQYF. CDR3 nucleotide sequence: TGTGCCAGCAGCGTAGGCTGGACAGCCTACGAGCAGTACTTC.

This clone has only one observation. This chain connects TRBV24-1 to TRBJ2-1; D not certain. The CDR3 spans 11 residues. V lost 4 bases to trimming and J lost 12 bases, with 9 bases between them. The germline gives CDR1 KGHDR, CDR2 SFDVKD. The DNA for the CDR3 is TGTGCCACCAGTGAACACAATCGGCAGTTCTTC. Its translation is CATSEHNRQFF.

This chain joins TRBV9 and TRBJ2-5, with D possibly being TRBD2 (5 bases). This CDR3 has 15 amino acids. Germline CDR1 SGDLS, CDR2 YYNGEE. V lost 0 bases and J lost 1, with 10 bases in between. This CDR3 is CASSVGGSFQETQYF. The DNA for the CDR3 is TGTGCCAGCAGCGTAGGAGGGTCCTTCCAAGAGACCCAGTACTTC.

The chain carries TRBV19 and TRBJ2-3; a weak D match, TRBD2 (6 bases). The CDR3 has 13 residues. CDR1 is LNHDA and CDR2 is SQIVND in the germline V gene (reference sequence). V was shortened by 7 bases and J by 1 base, with 9 bases between the two germline ends. CDR3 nucleotide sequence: TGTGCCAGTATTCAGCGGGGCACAGATACGCAGTATTTT. This translates into CASIQRGTDTQYF.

This chain connects TRBV28 to TRBJ2-1; weak D call: TRBD2 (6 bases). The CDR3 contains 14 residues. V was clipped by 7 bases and J by 9 bases, with 19 bases between them. In germline, CDR1 is MDHEN, CDR2 SYDVKM. The CDR3 here is CASTIAAKGGEQFF. The CDR3 nucleotides read TGTGCCAGCACCATAGCGGCGAAAGGCGGTGAGCAGTTCTTC.

This chain joins TRBV28 and TRBJ1-1; perhaps TRBD1 as D (6 bases). CDR3 length equals 15 residues. Between the trimmed V and J ends, which lost 7 bases and 4 bases, there was a span of 19 bases. CDR1 is MDHEN, CDR2 SYDVKM, per germline. CDR3 amino acids: CASNPQGPWGTEAFF. The CDR3 DNA reads TGTGCCAGCAACCCCCAGGGGCCGTGGGGCACTGAAGCTTTCTTT.

The CDR3 bases are TGTGCCAGCAGCTTGGAATGGACAGGGGGTCGCGGCACTGAAGCTTTCTTT. Protein sequence: CASSLEWTGGRGTEAFF. This chain connects TRBV5-5 to TRBJ1-1; 10 bases fit TRBD1. Germline V CDR1 and CDR2: SGHKS, YYEKEE (reference sequence). After removal of 0 bases from V and 4 bases from J, the junction contained 9 bases not matched to a gene. There are 17 residues in the CDR3.

This clone has just one count. J is TRBJ2-1 and V is TRBV14; D ambiguous. V was shortened by 1 base and J by 3 bases, with 10 bases between the two germline ends. Germline CDR1 is SGHDN and CDR2 is FVKESK. This CDR3 comprises 15 residues. CDR3 residues: CASSQGDFFYNEQFF. The CDR3 DNA is TGTGCCAGCAGCCAAGGAGACTTCTTCTACAATGAGCAGTTCTTC. The variable domain in full, with the rest retrieved from reference TRBV14 and TRBJ2-1, is EAGVTQFPSHSVIEKGQTVTLRCDPISGHDNLYWYRRVMGKEIKFLLHFVKESKQDESGMPNNRFLAERTGGTYSTLKVQPAELEDSGVYFCASSQGDFFYNEQFFGPGTRLTVL.

V is TRBV4-1 and J is TRBJ1-1; weak D call: TRBD1 (5 bases). Trimming shortened V by 0 bases and J by 1 base, and 12 bases separated the two germline ends. Germline values: CDR1 MGHRA, CDR2 YSYEKL. CDR3 length: 16 residues. Here the CDR3 DNA reads TGCGCCAGCAGCCAAGATCCAGGGTTTTCGAACACTGAAGCTTTCTTT. This gives the protein CASSQDPGFSNTEAFF.

The chain joins TRBV15 to TRBJ2-1; D is unresolved. CDR3 length equals 14 residues. CDR1 is LNHNV, CDR2 YYDKDF, per germline (reference sequence). V was clipped by 2 bases and J by 3 bases, with 8 bases between them. CDR3 in DNA: TGTGCCACCAGCAGATTTCGCAGCTACAATGAGCAGTTCTTC. As protein: CATSRFRSYNEQFF.